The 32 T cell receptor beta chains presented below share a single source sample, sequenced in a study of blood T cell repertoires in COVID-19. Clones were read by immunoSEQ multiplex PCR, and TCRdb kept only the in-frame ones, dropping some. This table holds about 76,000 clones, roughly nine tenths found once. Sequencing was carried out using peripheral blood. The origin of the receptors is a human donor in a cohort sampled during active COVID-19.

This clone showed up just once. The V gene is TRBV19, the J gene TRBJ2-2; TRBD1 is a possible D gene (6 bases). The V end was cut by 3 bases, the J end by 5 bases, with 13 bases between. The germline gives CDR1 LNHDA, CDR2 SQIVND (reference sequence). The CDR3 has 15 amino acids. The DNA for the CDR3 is TGTGCCAGTAGTATCAACGTAGGGGGTACCGGGGAGCTGTTTTTT. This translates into CASSINVGGTGELFF.

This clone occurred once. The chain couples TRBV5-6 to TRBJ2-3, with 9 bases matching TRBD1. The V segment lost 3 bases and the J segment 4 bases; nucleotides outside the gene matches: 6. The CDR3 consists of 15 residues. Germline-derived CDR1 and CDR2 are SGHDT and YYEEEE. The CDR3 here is CASSSGQGGADTQYF. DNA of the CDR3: TGTGCCAGCAGCTCGGGACAGGGAGGGGCAGATACGCAGTATTTT. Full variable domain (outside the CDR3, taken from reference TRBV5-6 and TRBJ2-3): DAGVTQSPTHLIKTRGQQVTLRCSPKSGHDTVSWYQQALGQGPQFIFQYYEEEERQRGNFPDRFSGHQFPNYSSELNVNALLLGDSALYLCASSSGQGGADTQYFGPGTRLTVL.

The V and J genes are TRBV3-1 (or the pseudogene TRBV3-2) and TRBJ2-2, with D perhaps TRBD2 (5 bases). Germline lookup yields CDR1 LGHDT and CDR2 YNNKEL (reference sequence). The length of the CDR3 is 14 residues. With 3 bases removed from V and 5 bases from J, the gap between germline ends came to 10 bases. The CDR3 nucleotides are TGTGCCAGCAGCCATCTAGGGAGAACCGGGGAGCTGTTTTTT. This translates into CASSHLGRTGELFF.

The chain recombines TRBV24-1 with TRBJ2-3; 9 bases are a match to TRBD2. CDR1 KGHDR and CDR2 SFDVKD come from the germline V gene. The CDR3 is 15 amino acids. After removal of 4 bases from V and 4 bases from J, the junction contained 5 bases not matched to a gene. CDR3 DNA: TGTGCCACCAGTGAGAATAGCGGGAGCGCAGATACGCAGTATTTT. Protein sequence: CATSENSGSADTQYF.

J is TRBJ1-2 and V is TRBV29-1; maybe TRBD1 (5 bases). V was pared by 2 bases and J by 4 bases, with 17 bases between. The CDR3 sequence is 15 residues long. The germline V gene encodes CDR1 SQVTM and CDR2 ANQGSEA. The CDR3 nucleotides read TGCAGCGTTGAATACCATCCCGACAGTCCCTATGGCTACACCTTC. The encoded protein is CSVEYHPDSPYGYTF.

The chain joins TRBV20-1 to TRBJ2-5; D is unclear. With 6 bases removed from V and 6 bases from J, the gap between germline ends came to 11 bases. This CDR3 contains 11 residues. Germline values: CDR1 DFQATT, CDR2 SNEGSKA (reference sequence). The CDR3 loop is CSAASSQTQYF. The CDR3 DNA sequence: TGCAGTGCCGCCTCCAGTCAGACCCAGTACTTC.

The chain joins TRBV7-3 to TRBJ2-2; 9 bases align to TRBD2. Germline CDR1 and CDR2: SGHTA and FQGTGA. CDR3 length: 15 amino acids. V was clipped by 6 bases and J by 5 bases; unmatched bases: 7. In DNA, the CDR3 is TGTGCCAGCAGGCCGGGACTAGCTGAGACCGGGGAGCTGTTTTTT. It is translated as CASRPGLAETGELFF.

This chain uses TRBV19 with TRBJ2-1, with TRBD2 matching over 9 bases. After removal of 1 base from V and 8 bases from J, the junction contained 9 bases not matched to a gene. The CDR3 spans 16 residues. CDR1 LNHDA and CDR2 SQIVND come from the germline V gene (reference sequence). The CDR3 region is CASSIAAGGPQDEQFF. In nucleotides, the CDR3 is TGTGCCAGTAGTATAGCAGCGGGAGGCCCTCAGGATGAGCAGTTCTTC.

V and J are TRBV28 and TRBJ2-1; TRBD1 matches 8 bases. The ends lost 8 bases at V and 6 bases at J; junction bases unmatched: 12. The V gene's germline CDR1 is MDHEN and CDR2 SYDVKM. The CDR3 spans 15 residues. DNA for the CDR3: TGTGCCAGCGCCTCTTGGACAGGGTCGGTCAATGAGCAGTTCTTC. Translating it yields CASASWTGSVNEQFF.

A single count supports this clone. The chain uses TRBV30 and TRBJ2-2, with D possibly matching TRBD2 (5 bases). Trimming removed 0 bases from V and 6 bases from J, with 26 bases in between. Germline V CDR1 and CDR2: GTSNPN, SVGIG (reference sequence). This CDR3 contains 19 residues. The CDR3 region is CAWSVRRTGGLNLPGELFF. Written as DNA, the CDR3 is TGTGCCTGGAGTGTGAGGCGTACCGGCGGGCTTAATCTTCCCGGGGAGCTGTTTTTT.

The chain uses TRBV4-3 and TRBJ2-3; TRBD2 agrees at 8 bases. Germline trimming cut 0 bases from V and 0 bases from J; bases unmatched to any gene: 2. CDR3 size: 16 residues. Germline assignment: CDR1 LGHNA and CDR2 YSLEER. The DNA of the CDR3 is TGCGCCAGCAGCCAAGATGCTAGCGGGAGCACAGATACGCAGTATTTT. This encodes CASSQDASGSTDTQYF.

CDR3 nucleotide sequence: TGTGCCAGCAGTCGGACAGGTAGCACAGATACGCAGTATTTT. Translating gives CASSRTGSTDTQYF. The rearrangement links TRBV27 to TRBJ2-3; 7 nucleotides align to TRBD1. There are 14 residues in the CDR3. Germline-derived CDR1 and CDR2 are MNHEY and SMNVEV (reference sequence). Germline trimming cut 5 bases from V and 0 bases from J; bases unmatched to any gene: 2.

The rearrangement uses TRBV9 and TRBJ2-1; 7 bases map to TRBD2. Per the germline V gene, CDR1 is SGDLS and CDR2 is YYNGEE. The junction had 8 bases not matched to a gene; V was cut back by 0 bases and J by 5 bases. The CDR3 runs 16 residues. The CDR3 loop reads CASSVAIASGDNEQFF. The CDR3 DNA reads TGTGCCAGCAGCGTAGCTATTGCTAGCGGAGACAATGAGCAGTTCTTC.

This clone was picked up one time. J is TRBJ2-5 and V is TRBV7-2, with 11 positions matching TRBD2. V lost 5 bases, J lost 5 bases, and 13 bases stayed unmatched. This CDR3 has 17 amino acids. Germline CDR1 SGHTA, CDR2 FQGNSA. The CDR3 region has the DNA TGTGCCAGCAGCCTCGGGACTAGCGGTCTAGGGGGCGAGACCCAGTACTTC. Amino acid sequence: CASSLGTSGLGGETQYF.

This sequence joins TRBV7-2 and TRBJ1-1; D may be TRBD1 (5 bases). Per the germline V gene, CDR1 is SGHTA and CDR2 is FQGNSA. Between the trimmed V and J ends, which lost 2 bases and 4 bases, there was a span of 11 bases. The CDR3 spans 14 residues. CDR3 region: CASSLSGFGTEAFF. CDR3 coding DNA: TGTGCCAGCAGCTTATCAGGGTTTGGCACTGAAGCTTTCTTT. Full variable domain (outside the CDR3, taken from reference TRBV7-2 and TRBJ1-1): GAGVSQSPSNKVTEKGKDVELRCDPISGHTALYWYRQSLGQGLEFLIYFQGNSAPDKSGLPSDRFSAERTGGSVSTLTIQRTQQEDSAVYLCASSLSGFGTEAFFGQGTRLTVV.

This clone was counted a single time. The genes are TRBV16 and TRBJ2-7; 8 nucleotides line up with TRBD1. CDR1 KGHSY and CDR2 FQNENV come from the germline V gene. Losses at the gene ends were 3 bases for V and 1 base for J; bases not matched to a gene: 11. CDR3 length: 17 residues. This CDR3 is CASSHLGQVRPSYEQYF. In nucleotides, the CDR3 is TGTGCCAGCAGCCACCTGGGACAGGTTAGGCCGTCCTACGAGCAGTACTTC.

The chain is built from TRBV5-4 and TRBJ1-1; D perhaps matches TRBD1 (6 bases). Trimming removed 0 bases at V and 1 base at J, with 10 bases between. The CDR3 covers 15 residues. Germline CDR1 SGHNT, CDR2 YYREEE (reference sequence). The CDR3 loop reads CASSLGVDRNTEAFF. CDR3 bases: TGTGCCAGCAGCTTGGGGGTGGACAGGAACACTGAAGCTTTCTTT.

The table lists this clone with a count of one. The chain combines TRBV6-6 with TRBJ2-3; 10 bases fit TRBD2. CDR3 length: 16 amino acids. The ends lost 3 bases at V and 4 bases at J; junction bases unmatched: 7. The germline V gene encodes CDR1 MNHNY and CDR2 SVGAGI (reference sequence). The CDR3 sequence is CASSYRLAGEADTQYF. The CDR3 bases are TGTGCCAGCAGTTATCGGCTAGCGGGAGAGGCAGATACGCAGTATTTT.

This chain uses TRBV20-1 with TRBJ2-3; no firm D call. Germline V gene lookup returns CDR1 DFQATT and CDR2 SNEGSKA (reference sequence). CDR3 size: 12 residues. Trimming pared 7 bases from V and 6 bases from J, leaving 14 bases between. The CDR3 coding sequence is TGCAGTGTTAATGATAGAGCCGATACGCAGTATTTT. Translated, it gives CSVNDRADTQYF.

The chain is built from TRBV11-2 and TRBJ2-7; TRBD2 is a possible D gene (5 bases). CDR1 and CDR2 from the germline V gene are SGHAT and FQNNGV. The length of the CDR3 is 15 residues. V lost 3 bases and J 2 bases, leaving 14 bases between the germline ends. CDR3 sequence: CASSFEGIGPYEQYF. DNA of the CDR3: TGTGCCAGCAGCTTCGAGGGAATAGGACCCTACGAGCAGTACTTC.

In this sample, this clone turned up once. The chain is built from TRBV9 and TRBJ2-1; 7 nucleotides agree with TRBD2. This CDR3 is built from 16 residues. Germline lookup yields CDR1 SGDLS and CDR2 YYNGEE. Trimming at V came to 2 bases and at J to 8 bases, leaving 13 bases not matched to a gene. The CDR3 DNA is TGTGCCAGCAGCGTTGCCGCTGGGAGGGCCGGGGATGAGCAGTTCTTC. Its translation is CASSVAAGRAGDEQFF.

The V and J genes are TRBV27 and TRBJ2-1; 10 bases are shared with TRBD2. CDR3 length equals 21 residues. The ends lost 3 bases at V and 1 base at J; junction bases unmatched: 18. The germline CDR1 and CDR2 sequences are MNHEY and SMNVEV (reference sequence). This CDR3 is CASSFLQSSSGGRFSYNEQFF. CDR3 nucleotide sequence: TGTGCCAGCAGTTTCCTTCAAAGTTCTAGCGGGGGTCGTTTTTCCTACAATGAGCAGTTCTTC.

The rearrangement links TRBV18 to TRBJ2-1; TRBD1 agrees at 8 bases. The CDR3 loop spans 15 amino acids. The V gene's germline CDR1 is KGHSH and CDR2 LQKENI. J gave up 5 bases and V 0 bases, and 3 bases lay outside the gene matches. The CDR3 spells CASSPPGQANNEQFF. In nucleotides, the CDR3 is TGTGCCAGCTCACCACCGGGACAGGCAAACAATGAGCAGTTCTTC.

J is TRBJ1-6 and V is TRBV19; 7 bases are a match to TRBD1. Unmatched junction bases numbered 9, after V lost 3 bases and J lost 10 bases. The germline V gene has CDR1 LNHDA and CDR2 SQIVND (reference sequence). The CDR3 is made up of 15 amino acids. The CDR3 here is CASSINRGVYSPLHF. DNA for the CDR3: TGTGCCAGTAGTATCAACAGGGGAGTATACTCACCCCTCCACTTT.

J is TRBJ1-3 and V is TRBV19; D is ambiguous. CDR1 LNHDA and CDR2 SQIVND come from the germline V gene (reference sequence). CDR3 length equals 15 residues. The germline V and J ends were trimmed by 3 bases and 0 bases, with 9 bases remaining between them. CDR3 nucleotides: TGTGCCAGTAGTATCGACTCTGTCTCTGGAAACACCATATATTTT. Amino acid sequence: CASSIDSVSGNTIYF.

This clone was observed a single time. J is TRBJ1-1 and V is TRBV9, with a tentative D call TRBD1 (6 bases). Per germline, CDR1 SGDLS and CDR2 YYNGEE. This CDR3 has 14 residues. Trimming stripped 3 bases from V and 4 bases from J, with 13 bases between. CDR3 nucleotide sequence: TGTGCCAGCAGCGCCCGGGACACCTTCACTGAAGCTTTCTTT. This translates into CASSARDTFTEAFF.

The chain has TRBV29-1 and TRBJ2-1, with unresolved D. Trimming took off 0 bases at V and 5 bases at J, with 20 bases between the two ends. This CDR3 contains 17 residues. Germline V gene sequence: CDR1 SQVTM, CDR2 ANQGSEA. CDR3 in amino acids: CSVEDPRRPRGDNEQFF. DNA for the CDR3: TGCAGCGTTGAAGACCCGCGTCGTCCCCGCGGAGACAATGAGCAGTTCTTC.

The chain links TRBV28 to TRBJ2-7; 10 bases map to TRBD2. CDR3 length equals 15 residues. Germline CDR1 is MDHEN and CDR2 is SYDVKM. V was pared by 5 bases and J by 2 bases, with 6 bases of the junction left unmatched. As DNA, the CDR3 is TGTGCCAGCAGTCACAGCGGGAGGGCGGCCTACGAGCAGTACTTC. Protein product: CASSHSGRAAYEQYF.

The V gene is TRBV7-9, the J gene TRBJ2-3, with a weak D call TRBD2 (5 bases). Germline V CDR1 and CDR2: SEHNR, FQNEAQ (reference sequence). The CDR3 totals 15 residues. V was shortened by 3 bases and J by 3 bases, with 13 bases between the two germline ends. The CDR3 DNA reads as TGTGCCAGCAGCTTCGGCGGGCGTGGAACAGATACGCAGTATTTT. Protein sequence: CASSFGGRGTDTQYF.

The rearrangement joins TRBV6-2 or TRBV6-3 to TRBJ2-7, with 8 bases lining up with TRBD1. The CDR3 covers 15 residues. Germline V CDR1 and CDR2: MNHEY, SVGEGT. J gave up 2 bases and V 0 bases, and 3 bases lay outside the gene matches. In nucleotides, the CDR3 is TGTGCCAGCAGTTACTCGAAACAGGGGGCCTACGAGCAGTACTTC. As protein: CASSYSKQGAYEQYF.

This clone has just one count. CDR3 sequence (DNA): TGTGCCAGCAGCTTAGGGCAGGCGGCGGGTGGCTACACCTTC. Protein: CASSLGQAAGGYTF. The chain has TRBV7-2 and TRBJ1-2, with D hard to call. V dropped 1 base and J dropped 7 bases, with 13 bases sitting between them. Germline CDR1 reads SGHTA; CDR2 reads FQGNSA. The CDR3 extends over 14 amino acids.

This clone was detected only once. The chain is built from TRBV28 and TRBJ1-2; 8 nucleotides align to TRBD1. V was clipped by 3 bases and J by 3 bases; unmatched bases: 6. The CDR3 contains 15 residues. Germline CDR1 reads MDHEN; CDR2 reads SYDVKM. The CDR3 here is CASSLGQAPYYGYTF. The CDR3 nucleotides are TGTGCCAGCAGTTTGGGACAGGCCCCCTACTATGGCTACACCTTC.